This T cell receptor (beta chain) was sequenced during a study of cytomegalovirus exposure and HLA in healthy donors. Across the whole study: The use of the same platform for the roughly 110 validation repertoires and the approximately 730 first-cohort repertoires was reported by a later analysis.

The study, taken as a whole, reports: One later analysis, an examination of the roughly 110 validation repertoires, found that first-cohort TCR clusters tended to co-occur in them.

Details on this clone: What it recognizes is unknown.

Clones were read by immunoSEQ multiplex PCR, and TCRdb kept only the in-frame ones, dropping some. Of 55,000 to 75,000 clones in the sample, around 95% were seen once. The CDR3 loop spans 14 amino acids. Trimming removed 3 bases at V and 3 bases at J, with 9 bases between. From germline, CDR1 is MDHEN and CDR2 SYDVKM. The origin of this receptor is a young woman in good health and CMV-seropositive. The gene calls are TRBV28 and TRBJ2-1, with unresolved D. Sequencing was carried out using PBMCs. CDR3 amino acids: CASSFRLHYNEQFF. The CDR3 nucleotides are TGTGCCAGCAGTTTTCGGTTGCACTACAATGAGCAGTTCTTC.